This TCR beta chain was found in a study of blood T cells in healthy people across ages. The study's findings and limits: Correlation between TCR beta diversity and naive T cell percentage was strong. PBMCs that were unsorted prevented a conclusive naive versus antigen-experienced comparison. Naive CD4+ cells and diversity were both higher in long-lived donors than in aged donors.

CDR1 is MNHEY and CDR2 is SVGAGI in the germline V gene. The CDR3 is 12 residues long. A second PCR of roughly 6 to 12 cycles used a sample-barcoded 5' primer and a J-beta primer mix. TCRdb called the 5' RACE reads again in MiXCR, with one record for every CDR3 protein. Of more than 650,000 distinct CDR3 sequences in the sample, approximately 21% were seen once. This clonotype was counted a few times. Its antigen is as yet unknown. Germline is not matched at one junction end, which may reflect a read error. A minimum of 6.5 million PBMCs was isolated per sample. The receptor was isolated from a man in his 70s in good health. The chain is built from TRBV6-5 and TRBJ2-1; D is unresolved. The sample comprised blood. The CDR3 nucleotides are TGTACCAGCACCCCGGGCAACAATGAGCAGTTCTTC. Amino acid sequence: CTSTPGNNEQFF.